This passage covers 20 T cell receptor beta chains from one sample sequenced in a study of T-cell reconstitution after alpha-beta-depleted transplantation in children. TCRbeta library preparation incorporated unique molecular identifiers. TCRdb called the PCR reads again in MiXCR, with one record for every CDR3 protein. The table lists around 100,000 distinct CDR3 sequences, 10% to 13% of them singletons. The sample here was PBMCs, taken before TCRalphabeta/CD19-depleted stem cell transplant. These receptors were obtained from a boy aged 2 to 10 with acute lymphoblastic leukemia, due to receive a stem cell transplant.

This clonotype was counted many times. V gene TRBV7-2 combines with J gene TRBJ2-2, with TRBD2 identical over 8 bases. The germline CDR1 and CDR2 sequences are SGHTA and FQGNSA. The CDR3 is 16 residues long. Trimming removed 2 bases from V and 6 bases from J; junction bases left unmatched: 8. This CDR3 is CASSLKNGRAPGELFF. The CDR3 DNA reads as TGTGCCAGCAGCTTAAAGAACGGGAGGGCCCCCGGGGAGCTGTTTTTT.

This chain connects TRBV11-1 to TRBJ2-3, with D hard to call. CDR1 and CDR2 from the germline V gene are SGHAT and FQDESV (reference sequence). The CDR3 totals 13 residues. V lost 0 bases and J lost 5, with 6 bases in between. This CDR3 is CASSLAWIDTQYF. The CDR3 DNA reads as TGTGCCAGCAGCTTAGCATGGATAGATACGCAGTATTTT.

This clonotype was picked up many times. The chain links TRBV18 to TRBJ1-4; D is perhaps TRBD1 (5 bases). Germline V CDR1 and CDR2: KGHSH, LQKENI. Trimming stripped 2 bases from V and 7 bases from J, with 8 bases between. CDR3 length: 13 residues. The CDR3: CASSPGAAEKLFF. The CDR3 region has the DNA TGTGCCAGCTCACCAGGGGCAGCTGAAAAACTGTTTTTT. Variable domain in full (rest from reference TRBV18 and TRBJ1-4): NAGVMQNPRHLVRRRGQEARLRCSPMKGHSHVYWYRQLPEEGLKFMVYLQKENIIDESGMPKERFSAEFPKEGPSILRIQQVVRGDSAAYFCASSPGAAEKLFFGSGTQLSVL.

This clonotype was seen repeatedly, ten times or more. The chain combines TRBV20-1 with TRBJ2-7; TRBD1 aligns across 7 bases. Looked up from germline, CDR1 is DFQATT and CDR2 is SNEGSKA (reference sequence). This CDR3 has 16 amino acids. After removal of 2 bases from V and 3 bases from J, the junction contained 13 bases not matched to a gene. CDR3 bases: TGCAGTGCTAGACCAAAACGGGACAGACCCTACTACGAGCAGTACTTC. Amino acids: CSARPKRDRPYYEQYF.

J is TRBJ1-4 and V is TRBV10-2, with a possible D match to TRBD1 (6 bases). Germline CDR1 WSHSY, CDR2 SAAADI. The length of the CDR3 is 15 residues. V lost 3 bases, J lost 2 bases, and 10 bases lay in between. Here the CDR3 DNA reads TGCGCCAGCAGTGACAGGGGCCAGACTAATGAAAAACTGTTTTTT. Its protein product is CASSDRGQTNEKLFF.

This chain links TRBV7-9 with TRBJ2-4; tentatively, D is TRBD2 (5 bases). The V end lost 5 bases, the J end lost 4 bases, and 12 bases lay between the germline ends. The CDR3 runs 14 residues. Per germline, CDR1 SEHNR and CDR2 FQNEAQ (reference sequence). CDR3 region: CASSPAGVKNIQYF. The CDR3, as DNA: TGTGCCAGCAGCCCCGCGGGTGTTAAAAACATTCAGTACTTC.

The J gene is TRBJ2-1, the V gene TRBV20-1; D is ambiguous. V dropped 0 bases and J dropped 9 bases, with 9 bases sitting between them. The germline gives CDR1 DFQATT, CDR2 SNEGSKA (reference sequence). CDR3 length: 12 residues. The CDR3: CSARDGPIEQFF. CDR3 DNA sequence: TGCAGTGCTAGAGATGGTCCGATTGAGCAGTTCTTC.

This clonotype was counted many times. CDR3 in amino acids: CASRSARANVLTF. CDR3 sequence (DNA): TGTGCCAGCAGGAGTGCCCGGGCCAACGTCCTGACTTTC. J is TRBJ2-6 and V is TRBV2; D is ambiguous. Germline CDR1 reads SNHLY; CDR2 reads FYNNEI. The CDR3 spans 13 residues. V lost 6 bases to trimming and J lost 5 bases, with 8 bases between them.

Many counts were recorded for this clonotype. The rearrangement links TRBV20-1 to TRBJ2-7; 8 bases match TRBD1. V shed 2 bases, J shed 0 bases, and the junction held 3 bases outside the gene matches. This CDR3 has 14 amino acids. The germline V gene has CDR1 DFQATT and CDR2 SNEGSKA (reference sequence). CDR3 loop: CSARSGTGSYEQYF. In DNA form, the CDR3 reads TGCAGTGCTAGATCCGGGACAGGCTCCTACGAGCAGTACTTC.

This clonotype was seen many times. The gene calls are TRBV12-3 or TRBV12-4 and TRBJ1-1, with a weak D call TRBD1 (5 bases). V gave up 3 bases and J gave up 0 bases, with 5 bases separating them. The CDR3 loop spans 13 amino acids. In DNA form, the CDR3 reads TGTGCCAGCAGTTTGACAGTGAACACTGAAGCTTTCTTT. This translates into CASSLTVNTEAFF.

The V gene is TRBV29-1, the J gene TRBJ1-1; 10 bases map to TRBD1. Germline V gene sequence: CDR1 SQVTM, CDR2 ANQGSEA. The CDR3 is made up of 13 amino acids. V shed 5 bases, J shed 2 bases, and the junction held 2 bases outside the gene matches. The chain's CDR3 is CSVQTGGNTEAFF. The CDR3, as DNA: TGCAGCGTTCAGACAGGGGGCAACACTGAAGCTTTCTTT.

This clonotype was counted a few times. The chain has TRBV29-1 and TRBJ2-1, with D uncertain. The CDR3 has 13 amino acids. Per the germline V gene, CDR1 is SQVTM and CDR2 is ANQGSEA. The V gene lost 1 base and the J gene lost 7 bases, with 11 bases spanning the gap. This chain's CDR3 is CSVEVHPLNEQFF. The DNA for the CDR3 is TGCAGCGTTGAAGTCCATCCCCTAAATGAGCAGTTCTTC.

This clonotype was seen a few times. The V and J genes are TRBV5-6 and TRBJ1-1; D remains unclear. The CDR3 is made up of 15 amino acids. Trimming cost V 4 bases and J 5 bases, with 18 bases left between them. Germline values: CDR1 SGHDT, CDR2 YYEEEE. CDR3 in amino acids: CASSPPGRAKTEAFF. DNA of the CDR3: TGTGCCAGCAGCCCCCCCGGGAGGGCCAAAACTGAAGCTTTCTTT.

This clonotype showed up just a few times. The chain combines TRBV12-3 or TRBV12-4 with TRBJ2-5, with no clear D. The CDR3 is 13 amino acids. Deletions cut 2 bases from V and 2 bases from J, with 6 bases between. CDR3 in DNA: TGTGCCAGCAGTTTAACGTCTCAAGAGACCCAGTACTTC. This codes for CASSLTSQETQYF.

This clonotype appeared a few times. This CDR3 reads CASSYLGGPEQYF. The CDR3 DNA reads as TGTGCCAGCAGTTATTTAGGGGGTCCCGAGCAGTACTTC. The V call is TRBV6-2 or TRBV6-3, the J call TRBJ2-7; the D gene is possibly TRBD1 (6 bases). V gave up 3 bases and J gave up 6 bases, with 12 bases separating them. The CDR3 has 13 residues. The germline CDR1 and CDR2 sequences are MNHEY and SVGEGT.

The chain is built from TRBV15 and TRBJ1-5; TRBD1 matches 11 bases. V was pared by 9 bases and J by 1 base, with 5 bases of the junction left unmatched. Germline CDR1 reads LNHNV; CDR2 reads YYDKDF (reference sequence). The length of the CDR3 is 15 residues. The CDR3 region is CATRTGGFSNQPQHF. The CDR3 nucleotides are TGTGCCACGCGGACAGGGGGCTTCAGCAATCAGCCCCAGCATTTT.

Written as DNA, the CDR3 is TGTGCCAGCGGGGACAGGGATCACTACGAGCAGTACTTC. Its translation: CASGDRDHYEQYF. J is TRBJ2-7 and V is TRBV7-9; TRBD1 aligns across 9 bases. This CDR3 contains 13 residues. The germline CDR1 and CDR2 sequences are SEHNR and FQNEAQ (reference sequence). J lost 3 bases, V lost 8 bases, and 5 bases had no gene match.

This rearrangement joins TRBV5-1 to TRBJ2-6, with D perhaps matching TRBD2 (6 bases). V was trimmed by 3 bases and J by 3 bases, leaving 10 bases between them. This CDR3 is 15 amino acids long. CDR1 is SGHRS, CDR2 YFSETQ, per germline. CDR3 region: CASSSGGNGANVLTF. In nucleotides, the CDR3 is TGCGCCAGCAGCTCCGGGGGTAATGGGGCCAACGTCCTGACTTTC. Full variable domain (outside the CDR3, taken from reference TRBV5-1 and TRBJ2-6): KAGVTQTPRYLIKTRGQQVTLSCSPISGHRSVSWYQQTPGQGLQFLFEYFSETQRNKGNFPGRFSGRQFSNSRSEMNVSTLELGDSALYLCASSSGGNGANVLTFGAGSRLTVL.

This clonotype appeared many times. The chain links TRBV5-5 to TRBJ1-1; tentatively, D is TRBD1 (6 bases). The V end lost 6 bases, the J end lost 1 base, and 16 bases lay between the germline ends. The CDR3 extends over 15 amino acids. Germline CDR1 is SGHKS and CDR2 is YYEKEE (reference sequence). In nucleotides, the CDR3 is TGTGCCAGCACCAGGGGTGGAGGGACGAACACTGAAGCTTTCTTT. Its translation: CASTRGGGTNTEAFF.

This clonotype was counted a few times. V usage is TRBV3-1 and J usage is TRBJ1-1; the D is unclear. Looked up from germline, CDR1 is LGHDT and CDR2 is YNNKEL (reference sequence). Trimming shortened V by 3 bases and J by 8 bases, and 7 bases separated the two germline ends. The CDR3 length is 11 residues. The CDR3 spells CASSHLREAFF. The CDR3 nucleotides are TGTGCCAGCAGCCATCTCAGAGAAGCTTTCTTT. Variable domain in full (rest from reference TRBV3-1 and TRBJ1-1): DTAVSQTPKYLVTQMGNDKSIKCEQNLGHDTMYWYKQDSKKFLKIMFSYNNKELIINETVPNRFSPKSPDKAHLNLHINSLELGDSAVYFCASSHLREAFFGQGTRLTVV.